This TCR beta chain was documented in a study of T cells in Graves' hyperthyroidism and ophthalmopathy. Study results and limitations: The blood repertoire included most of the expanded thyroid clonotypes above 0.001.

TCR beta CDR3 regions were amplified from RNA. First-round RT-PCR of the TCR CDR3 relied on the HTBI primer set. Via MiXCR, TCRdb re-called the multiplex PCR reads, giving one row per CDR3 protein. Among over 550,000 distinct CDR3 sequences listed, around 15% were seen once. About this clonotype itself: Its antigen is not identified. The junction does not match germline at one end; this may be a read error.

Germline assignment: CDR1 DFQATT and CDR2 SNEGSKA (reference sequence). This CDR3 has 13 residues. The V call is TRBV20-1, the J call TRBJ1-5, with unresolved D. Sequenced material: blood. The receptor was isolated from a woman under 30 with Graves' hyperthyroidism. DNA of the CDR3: TGCAGCGCTAGTTCAGGAGGTGGCCAGCCCCAGCATTTT. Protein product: CSASSGGGQPQHF.